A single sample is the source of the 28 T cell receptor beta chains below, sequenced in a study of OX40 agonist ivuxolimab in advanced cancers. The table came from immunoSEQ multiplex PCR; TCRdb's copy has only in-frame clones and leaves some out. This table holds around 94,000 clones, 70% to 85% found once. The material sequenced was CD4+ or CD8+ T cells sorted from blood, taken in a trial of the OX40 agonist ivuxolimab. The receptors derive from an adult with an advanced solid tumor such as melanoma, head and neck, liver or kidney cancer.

This CDR3 reads CASSRDRDQPQHF. In DNA, the CDR3 is TGTGCCAGCAGCCGGGACAGGGATCAGCCCCAGCATTTT. The gene calls are TRBV11-2 and TRBJ1-5; 9 bases align to TRBD1. CDR1 and CDR2 (germline): SGHAT, FQNNGV. The V and J ends lost 5 bases and 5 bases, in that order; junction bases with no gene match: 1. CDR3 length: 13 amino acids.

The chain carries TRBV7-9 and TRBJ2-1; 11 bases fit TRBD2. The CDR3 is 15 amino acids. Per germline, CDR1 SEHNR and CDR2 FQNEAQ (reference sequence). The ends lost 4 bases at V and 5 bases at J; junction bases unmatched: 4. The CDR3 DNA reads TGTGCCAGCAGCTCTACTAGCGGGAGCAACAATGAGCAGTTCTTC. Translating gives CASSSTSGSNNEQFF.

In DNA form, the CDR3 reads TGTGCTAGTGGGTACGGCGACAGCGAAGTAAATGAAAAACTGTTTTTT. Protein product: CASGYGDSEVNEKLFF. The V and J genes are TRBV12-5 and TRBJ1-4; maybe TRBD1 (5 bases). The CDR3 totals 16 residues. V was pared by 6 bases and J by 5 bases, with 19 bases between. Looked up from germline, CDR1 is LGHNT and CDR2 is FRNRAP.

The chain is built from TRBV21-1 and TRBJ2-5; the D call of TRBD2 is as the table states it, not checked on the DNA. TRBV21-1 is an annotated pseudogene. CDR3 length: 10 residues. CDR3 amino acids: CASKIETQYF. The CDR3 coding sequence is TGTGCCAGCAAGATAGAAACCCAGTACTTC.

The CDR3 DNA sequence: TGTGCCAGCGACAGGGTTAACACTGAAGCTTTCTTT. This gives the protein CASDRVNTEAFF. V gene TRBV6-1 combines with J gene TRBJ1-1; 7 positions agree with TRBD1. This CDR3 has 12 residues. Losses at the gene ends were 8 bases for V and 2 bases for J; bases not matched to a gene: 2. From germline, CDR1 is MNHNS and CDR2 SASEGT.

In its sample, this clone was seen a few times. The CDR3 sequence is CASSLSLRDKQSYEQYF. The CDR3 DNA is TGTGCCAGCAGTTTATCCCTCCGGGACAAGCAATCCTACGAGCAGTACTTC. The chain recombines TRBV28 with TRBJ2-7, with D tentatively TRBD1 (6 bases). The germline CDR1 and CDR2 sequences are MDHEN and SYDVKM. The length of the CDR3 is 17 residues. V lost 1 base to trimming and J lost 1 base, with 17 bases between them.

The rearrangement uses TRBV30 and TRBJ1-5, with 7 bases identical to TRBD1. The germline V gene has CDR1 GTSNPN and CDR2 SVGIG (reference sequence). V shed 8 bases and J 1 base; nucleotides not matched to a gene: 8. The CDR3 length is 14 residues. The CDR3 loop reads CALRDRASNQPQHF. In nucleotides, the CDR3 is TGTGCCCTACGCGACAGGGCAAGCAATCAGCCCCAGCATTTT.

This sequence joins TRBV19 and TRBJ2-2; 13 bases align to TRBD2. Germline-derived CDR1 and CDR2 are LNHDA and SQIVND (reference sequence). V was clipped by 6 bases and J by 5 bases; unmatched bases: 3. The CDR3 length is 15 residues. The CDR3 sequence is CASSPGLAGTGELFF. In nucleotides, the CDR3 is TGTGCCAGTAGCCCGGGACTAGCGGGAACCGGGGAGCTGTTTTTT.

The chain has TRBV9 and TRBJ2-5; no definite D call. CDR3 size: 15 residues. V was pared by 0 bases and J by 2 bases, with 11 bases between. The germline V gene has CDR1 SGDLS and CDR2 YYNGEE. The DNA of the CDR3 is TGTGCCAGCAGCGTAGGCCCAGAAGATCAAGAGACCCAGTACTTC. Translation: CASSVGPEDQETQYF.

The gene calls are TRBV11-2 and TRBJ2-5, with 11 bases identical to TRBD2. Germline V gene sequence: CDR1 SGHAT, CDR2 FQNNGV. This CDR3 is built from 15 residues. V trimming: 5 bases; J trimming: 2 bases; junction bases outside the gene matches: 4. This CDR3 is CASSQRTSGQETQYF. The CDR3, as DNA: TGTGCCAGCAGCCAAAGGACTAGCGGGCAAGAGACCCAGTACTTC.

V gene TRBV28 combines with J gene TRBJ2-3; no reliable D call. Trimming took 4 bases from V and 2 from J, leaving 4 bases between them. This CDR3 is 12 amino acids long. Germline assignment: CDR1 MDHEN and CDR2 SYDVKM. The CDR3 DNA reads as TGTGCCAGCAGTTCGAACACAGATACGCAGTATTTT. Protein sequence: CASSSNTDTQYF. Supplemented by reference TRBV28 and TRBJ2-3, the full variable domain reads DVKVTQSSRYLVKRTGEKVFLECVQDMDHENMFWYRQDPGLGLRLIYFSYDVKMKEKGDIPEGYSVSREKKERFSLILESASTNQTSMYLCASSSNTDTQYFGPGTRLTVL.

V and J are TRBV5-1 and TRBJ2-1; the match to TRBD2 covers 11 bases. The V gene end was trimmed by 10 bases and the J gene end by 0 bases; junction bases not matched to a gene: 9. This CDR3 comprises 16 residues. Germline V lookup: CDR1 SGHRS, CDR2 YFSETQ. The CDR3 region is CAPRPSGRISYNEQFF. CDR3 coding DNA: TGCGCCCCTCGCCCTAGCGGGAGGATCTCCTACAATGAGCAGTTCTTC. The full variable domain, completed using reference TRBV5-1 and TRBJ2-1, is KAGVTQTPRYLIKTRGQQVTLSCSPISGHRSVSWYQQTPGQGLQFLFEYFSETQRNKGNFPGRFSGRQFSNSRSEMNVSTLELGDSALYLCAPRPSGRISYNEQFFGPGTRLTVL.

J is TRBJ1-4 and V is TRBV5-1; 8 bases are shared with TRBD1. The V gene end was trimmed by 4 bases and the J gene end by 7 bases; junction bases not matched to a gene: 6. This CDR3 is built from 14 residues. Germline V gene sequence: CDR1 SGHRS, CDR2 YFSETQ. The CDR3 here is CASSLTGAGEKLFF. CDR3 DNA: TGCGCCAGCAGCCTGACAGGGGCAGGTGAAAAACTGTTTTTT. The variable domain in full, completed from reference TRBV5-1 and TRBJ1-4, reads KAGVTQTPRYLIKTRGQQVTLSCSPISGHRSVSWYQQTPGQGLQFLFEYFSETQRNKGNFPGRFSGRQFSNSRSEMNVSTLELGDSALYLCASSLTGAGEKLFFGSGTQLSVL.

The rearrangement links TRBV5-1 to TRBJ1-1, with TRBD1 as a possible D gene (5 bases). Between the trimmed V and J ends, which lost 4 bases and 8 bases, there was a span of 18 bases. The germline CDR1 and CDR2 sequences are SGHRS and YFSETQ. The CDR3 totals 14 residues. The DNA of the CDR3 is TGCGCCAGCAGCCTTAATTCGGGACGGGTCGAAGCTTTCTTT. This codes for CASSLNSGRVEAFF.

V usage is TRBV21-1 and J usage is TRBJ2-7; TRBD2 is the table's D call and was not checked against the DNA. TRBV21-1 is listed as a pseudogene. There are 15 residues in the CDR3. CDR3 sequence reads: CASSKPERTPYEQYF. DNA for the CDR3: TGTGCCAGCAGCAAACCGGAGCGTACTCCCTACGAGCAGTACTTC.

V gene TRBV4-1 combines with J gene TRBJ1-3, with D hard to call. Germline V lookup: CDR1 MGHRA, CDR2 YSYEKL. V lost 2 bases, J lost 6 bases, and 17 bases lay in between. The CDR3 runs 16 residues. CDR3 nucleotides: TGCGCCAGCAGCCAACAATTCGGGCCTCTTGCAAACACCATATATTTT. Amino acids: CASSQQFGPLANTIYF.

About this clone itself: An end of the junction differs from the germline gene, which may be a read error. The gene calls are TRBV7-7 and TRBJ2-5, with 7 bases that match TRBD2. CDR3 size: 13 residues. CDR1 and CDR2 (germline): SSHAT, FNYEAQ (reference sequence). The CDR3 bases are TGTGCTAGCAGCGCGGGGGTCCAAGAGACCCAGTACTTC. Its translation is CASSAGVQETQYF.

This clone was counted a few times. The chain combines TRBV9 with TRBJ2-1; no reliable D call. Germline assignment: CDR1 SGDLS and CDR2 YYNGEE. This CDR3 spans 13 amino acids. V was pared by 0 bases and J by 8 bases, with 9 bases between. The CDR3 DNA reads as TGTGCCAGCAGCGTAGGGGTAGGGTATGAGCAGTTCTTC. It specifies CASSVGVGYEQFF.

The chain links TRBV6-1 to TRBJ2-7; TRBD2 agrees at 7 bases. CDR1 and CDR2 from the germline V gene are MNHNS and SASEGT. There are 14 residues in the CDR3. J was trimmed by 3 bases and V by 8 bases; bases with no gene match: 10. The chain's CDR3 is CASRLGGRDYEQYF. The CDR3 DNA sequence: TGTGCCAGCCGTCTTGGGGGGAGGGACTACGAGCAGTACTTC.

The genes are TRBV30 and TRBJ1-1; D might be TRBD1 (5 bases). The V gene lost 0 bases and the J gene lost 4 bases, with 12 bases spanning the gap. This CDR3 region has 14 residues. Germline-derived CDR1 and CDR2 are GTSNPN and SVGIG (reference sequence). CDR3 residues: CAWSVHLGGTEAFF. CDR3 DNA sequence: TGTGCCTGGAGTGTACATCTGGGGGGCACTGAAGCTTTCTTT.

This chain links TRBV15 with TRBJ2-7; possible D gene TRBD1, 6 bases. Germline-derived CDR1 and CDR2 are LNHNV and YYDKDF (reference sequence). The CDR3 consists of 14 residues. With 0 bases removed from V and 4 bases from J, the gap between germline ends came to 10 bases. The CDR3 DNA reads TGTGCCACCAGCAGAGACAGGGGTTTTTACGAGCAGTACTTC. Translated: CATSRDRGFYEQYF.

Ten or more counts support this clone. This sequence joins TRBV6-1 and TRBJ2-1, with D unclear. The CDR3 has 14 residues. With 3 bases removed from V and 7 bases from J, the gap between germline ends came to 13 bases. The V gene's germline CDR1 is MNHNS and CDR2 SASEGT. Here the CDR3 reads CASSDLSWTNEQFF. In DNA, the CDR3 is TGTGCCAGCAGTGATCTAAGCTGGACGAATGAGCAGTTCTTC.

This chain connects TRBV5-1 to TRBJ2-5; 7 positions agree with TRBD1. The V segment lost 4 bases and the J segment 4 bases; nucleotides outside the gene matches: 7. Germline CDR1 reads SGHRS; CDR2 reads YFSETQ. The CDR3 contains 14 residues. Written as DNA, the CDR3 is TGCGCCAGCAGCCTAACAGGGGTGGGAGAGACCCAGTACTTC. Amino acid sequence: CASSLTGVGETQYF. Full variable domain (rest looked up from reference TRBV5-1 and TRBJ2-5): KAGVTQTPRYLIKTRGQQVTLSCSPISGHRSVSWYQQTPGQGLQFLFEYFSETQRNKGNFPGRFSGRQFSNSRSEMNVSTLELGDSALYLCASSLTGVGETQYFGPGTRLLVL.

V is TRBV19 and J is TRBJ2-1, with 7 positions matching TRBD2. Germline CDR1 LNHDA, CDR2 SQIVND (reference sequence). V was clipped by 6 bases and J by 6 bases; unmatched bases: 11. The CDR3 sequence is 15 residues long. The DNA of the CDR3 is TGTGCCAGTAGCTCCCTGACTAGCAGGGTCAATGAGCAGTTCTTC. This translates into CASSSLTSRVNEQFF. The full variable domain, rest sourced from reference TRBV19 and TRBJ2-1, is DGGITQSPKYLFRKEGQNVTLSCEQNLNHDAMYWYRQDPGQGLRLIYYSQIVNDFQKGDIAEGYSVSREKKESFPLTVTSAQKNPTAFYLCASSSLTSRVNEQFFGPGTRLTVL.

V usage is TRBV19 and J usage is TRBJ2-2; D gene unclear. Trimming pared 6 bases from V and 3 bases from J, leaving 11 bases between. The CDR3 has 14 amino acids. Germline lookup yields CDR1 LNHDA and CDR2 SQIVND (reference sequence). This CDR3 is CASSRLADTGELFF. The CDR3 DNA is TGTGCCAGTAGCCGATTGGCCGACACCGGGGAGCTGTTTTTT.

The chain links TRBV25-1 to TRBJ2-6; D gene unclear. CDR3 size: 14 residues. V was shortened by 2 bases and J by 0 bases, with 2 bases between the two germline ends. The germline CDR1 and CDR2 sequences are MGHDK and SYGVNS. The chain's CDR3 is CASSESSGANVLTF. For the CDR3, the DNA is TGTGCCAGCAGTGAAAGCTCTGGGGCCAACGTCCTGACTTTC.

CDR3 residues: CASSFGGGGNEQFF. The CDR3 bases are TGTGCCAGCAGTTTCGGGGGAGGAGGGAATGAGCAGTTCTTC. This chain connects TRBV27 to TRBJ2-1, with D possibly being TRBD2 (6 bases). V shed 3 bases and J shed 7 bases, with 13 bases lying between them. Germline V gene data show CDR1 as MNHEY and CDR2 as SMNVEV (reference sequence). The CDR3 sequence is 14 residues long.

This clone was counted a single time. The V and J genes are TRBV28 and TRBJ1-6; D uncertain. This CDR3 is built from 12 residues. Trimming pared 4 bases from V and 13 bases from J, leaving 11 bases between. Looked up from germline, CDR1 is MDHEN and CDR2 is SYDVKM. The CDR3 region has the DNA TGTGCCAGCAGTTCTTCAGGCCGGCCCCTCCACTTT. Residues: CASSSSGRPLHF. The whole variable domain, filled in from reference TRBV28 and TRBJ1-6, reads DVKVTQSSRYLVKRTGEKVFLECVQDMDHENMFWYRQDPGLGLRLIYFSYDVKMKEKGDIPEGYSVSREKKERFSLILESASTNQTSMYLCASSSSGRPLHFGNGTRLTVT.